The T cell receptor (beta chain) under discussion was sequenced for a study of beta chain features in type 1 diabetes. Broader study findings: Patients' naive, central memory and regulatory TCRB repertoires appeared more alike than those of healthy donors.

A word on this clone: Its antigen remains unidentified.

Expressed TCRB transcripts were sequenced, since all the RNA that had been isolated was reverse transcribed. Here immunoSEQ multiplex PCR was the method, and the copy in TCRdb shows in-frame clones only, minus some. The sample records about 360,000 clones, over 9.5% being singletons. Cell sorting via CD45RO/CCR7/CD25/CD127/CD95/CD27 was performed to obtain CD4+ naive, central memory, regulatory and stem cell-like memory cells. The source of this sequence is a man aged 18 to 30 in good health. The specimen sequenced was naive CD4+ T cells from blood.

The CDR3, as DNA: TGTGCCAGCAGCTTAACGGTGAACACCGGGGAGCTGTTTTTT. Protein: CASSLTVNTGELFF. The chain carries TRBV7-9 and TRBJ2-2; D call uncertain. Trimming pared 2 bases from V and 1 base from J, leaving 5 bases between. The CDR3 is made up of 14 amino acids. Germline V CDR1 and CDR2: SEHNR, FQNEAQ (reference sequence).